Below, one T cell receptor (beta chain) is given with its context. Its target is not known. This entry comes from a study of T cells expressing NK-cell markers. Background on the study: The authors derived TCR beta repertoires from sorted CD3+CD56+NKG2C+, CD3+CD56+NKG2C- and CD3+CD56-NKG2C+ T cells.

CDR3 length equals 15 residues. Looked up from germline, CDR1 is LGHNA and CDR2 is YNFKEQ. General study results and limits: In a few donors, dominant clonotypes made up about 28.3-65% of CD3+CD56-NKG2C+ cells. There remained a lack of clarity about HCMV specificity of expanded NKG2C+ T cell clones.

Template switching by 5'RACE with UMIs generated the TCR beta cDNA. Using the 5' RACE reads, TCRdb records one entry per CDR3 protein without DNA. This sample contains 150,000 to 200,000 distinct CDR3 sequences. Sequenced material: blood T cells: a sorted CD56 or NKG2C T cell subset, CD4+ or CD8+ T cells, or bulk PBMC T cells (not recorded which). The chain recombines TRBV4-2 with TRBJ2-6; the D call of TRBD2 rests on TCRdb alone, since no DNA is present to check it. The TCR was taken from a woman between 18 and 70 years old in good health. CDR3 amino acids: CASSQGSPGANVLTF.